This T cell receptor (beta chain) was recovered during a study of T cell repertoires and HLA-DP antigens. General observations from the study: Previously undetected clones averaged 36.3% and 50.6% against the two alleles respectively.

To note about this clone: Its antigen remains unidentified.

Purity of the untouched CD4+ T cells was approximately 98%. Here immunoSEQ multiplex PCR was the method, and the copy in TCRdb shows in-frame clones only, minus some. This table holds about 120,000 clones, over 90% found once. The V end was cut by 3 bases, the J end by 1 base, with 16 bases between. Germline-derived CDR1 and CDR2 are SGHTA and FQGNSA. The CDR3 length is 16 residues. This TCR came from a woman between 18 and 29 years old in good health and CMV-seronegative. This chain links TRBV7-2 with TRBJ2-7; D is possibly TRBD1 (5 bases). The material sequenced was CD4+ T cells from PBMCs. CDR3 DNA: TGTGCCAGCAGCTTGGCCCCAGCAGGGCTATCCTACGAGCAGTACTTC. Translation gives CASSLAPAGLSYEQYF. Filled out from reference TRBV7-2 and TRBJ2-7, the complete variable domain reads GAGVSQSPSNKVTEKGKDVELRCDPISGHTALYWYRQSLGQGLEFLIYFQGNSAPDKSGLPSDRFSAERTGGSVSTLTIQRTQQEDSAVYLCASSLAPAGLSYEQYFGPGTRLTVT.